This TCR beta chain was profiled in a study of shared clonotypes between healthy human individuals. Study-level points and caveats: Estimated richness was generally greater in naive than memory subsets.

This CDR3 contains 15 residues. Trimming pared 1 base from V and 7 bases from J, leaving 17 bases between. Looked up from germline, CDR1 is SEHNR and CDR2 is FQNEAQ (reference sequence). Over several immunoSEQ plates, each subset's genomic DNA was distributed in even portions. Sequencing was performed with immunoSEQ multiplex PCR; in TCRdb, only in-frame clones are kept and a portion is missing. The table lists about 1 million clones, 70% to 80% of them singletons, with over 1.3% in the top ten. Concerning this clone: Its antigen is still unknown.

Sequencing was carried out using memory CD4+ T cells sorted from blood. Subset noted: CD45RA-negative fraction. The receptor's source is a man aged 18-30 years in good health. The V and J genes are TRBV7-9 and TRBJ2-7, with a tentative D call TRBD2 (5 bases). CDR3 in DNA: TGTGCCAGCAGCTTAGTTCGGGTGGCTTCGGGGGAGCAGTACTTC. Translation: CASSLVRVASGEQYF.